The rows below give T cell receptor beta chains drawn from one sample of a study of beta chain features in type 1 diabetes. Generated by immunoSEQ multiplex PCR, the TCRdb table keeps only in-frame clones and is missing some. The sample has 150,000 to 190,000 clones; around 8% are singletons. Input material: central memory CD4+ T cells from blood. The receptors here all came from a man aged 18 to 29 in good health. The CDR3 runs from the conserved cysteine through the conserved F or W. Fields, in order: CDR3 length, D gene, V gene, clone size, J gene, CDR3 protein, CDR3 DNA. The D gene is left open where the match is weak. Size values are once, few and many counts, or a class for expanded clones, and some rows have none.

len: 16; d_gene: NA; v_gene: TRBV5-1; abundance: many; j_gene: TRBJ1-1; CDR3aa: CASSLGISGENTEAFF; CDR3nt: TGCGCCAGCAGCTTGGGAATCTCGGGGGAGAACACTGAAGCTTTCTTT
len: 15; d_gene: TRBD1; v_gene: TRBV28; abundance: few; j_gene: TRBJ2-7; CDR3aa: CASSPSADRGYEQYF; CDR3nt: TGTGCCAGCAGTCCCTCCGCCGACAGGGGATACGAGCAGTACTTC
len: 14; d_gene: NA; v_gene: TRBV7-8; abundance: NA; j_gene: TRBJ2-3; CDR3aa: CASSFLTSTDTQYF; CDR3nt: TGTGCCAGCAGCTTTTTGACTAGCACAGATACGCAGTATTTT
len: 16; d_gene: TRBD1; v_gene: TRBV28; abundance: few; j_gene: TRBJ2-2; CDR3aa: CASSLPGGRYTGELFF; CDR3nt: TGTGCCAGCAGTTTACCAGGGGGCAGATACACCGGGGAGCTGTTTTTT
len: 14; d_gene: TRBD1; v_gene: TRBV5-1; abundance: NA; j_gene: TRBJ2-2; CDR3aa: CASSPQGDTGELFF; CDR3nt: TGCGCCAGCAGCCCTCAGGGGGACACCGGGGAGCTGTTTTTT
len: 16; d_gene: NA; v_gene: TRBV4-1; abundance: few; j_gene: TRBJ1-2; CDR3aa: CASSQASLQGNYGYTF; CDR3nt: TGCGCCAGCAGCCAAGCCTCCCTCCAGGGCAACTATGGCTACACCTTC
len: 13; d_gene: NA; v_gene: TRBV4-3; abundance: many; j_gene: TRBJ1-4; CDR3aa: CAFHRWPNEKLFF; CDR3nt: TGCGCCTTCCACAGGTGGCCTAATGAAAAACTGTTTTTT
len: 16; d_gene: NA; v_gene: TRBV11-1; abundance: NA; j_gene: TRBJ1-2; CDR3aa: CASAVNWDAGAYGYTF; CDR3nt: TGTGCCAGCGCTGTAAACTGGGACGCGGGGGCCTATGGCTACACCTTC
len: 13; d_gene: NA; v_gene: TRBV9; abundance: many; j_gene: TRBJ2-5; CDR3aa: CASSPDTSETQYF; CDR3nt: TGTGCCAGCAGCCCTGACACCTCGGAGACCCAGTACTTC
len: 18; d_gene: NA; v_gene: TRBV28; abundance: few; j_gene: TRBJ2-7; CDR3aa: CASSLSTLVAPRSYEQYF; CDR3nt: TGTGCCAGCAGTTTATCGACTTTGGTAGCGCCACGCTCCTACGAGCAGTACTTC
len: 12; d_gene: NA; v_gene: TRBV29-1; abundance: NA; j_gene: TRBJ2-6; CDR3aa: CSVASGANVLTF; CDR3nt: TGCAGCGTGGCCTCTGGGGCCAACGTCCTGACTTTC
len: 14; d_gene: TRBD1; v_gene: TRBV5-1; abundance: NA; j_gene: TRBJ2-5; CDR3aa: CASSSTGALETQYF; CDR3nt: TGCGCCAGCAGCTCGACAGGGGCGTTGGAGACCCAGTACTTC
len: 13; d_gene: NA; v_gene: TRBV30; abundance: few; j_gene: TRBJ1-2; CDR3aa: CAWSLRAIYGYTF; CDR3nt: TGTGCCTGGAGTCTCAGGGCCATCTATGGCTACACCTTC
len: 17; d_gene: TRBD2; v_gene: TRBV7-3; abundance: many; j_gene: TRBJ2-2; CDR3aa: CASSLRGRAGNTGELFF; CDR3nt: TGTGCCAGCAGCTTAAGAGGGAGGGCCGGGAACACCGGGGAGCTGTTTTTT
len: 15; d_gene: NA; v_gene: TRBV6-1; abundance: few; j_gene: TRBJ1-5; CDR3aa: CASSDGSYSNQPQHF; CDR3nt: TGTGCCAGCAGTGATGGGAGTTATAGCAATCAGCCCCAGCATTTT
len: 14; d_gene: TRBD1; v_gene: TRBV4-3; abundance: few; j_gene: TRBJ2-3; CDR3aa: CASSIGTGINTQYF; CDR3nt: TGCGCCAGCAGCATTGGGACAGGGATAAATACGCAGTATTTT
len: 14; d_gene: NA; v_gene: TRBV19; abundance: few; j_gene: TRBJ2-5; CDR3aa: CASSKGPGQETQYF; CDR3nt: TGTGCCAGTAGTAAGGGTCCAGGGCAGGAGACCCAGTACTTC
len: 13; d_gene: NA; v_gene: TRBV2; abundance: few; j_gene: TRBJ1-5; CDR3aa: CASRLEKEQPQHF; CDR3nt: TGTGCCAGCAGATTGGAGAAAGAGCAGCCCCAGCATTTT
len: 14; d_gene: TRBD1; v_gene: TRBV5-8; abundance: few; j_gene: TRBJ1-5; CDR3aa: CASTDRISNQPQHF; CDR3nt: TGTGCCAGCACGGACAGGATAAGCAATCAGCCCCAGCATTTT
len: 15; d_gene: NA; v_gene: TRBV2; abundance: NA; j_gene: TRBJ1-2; CDR3aa: CASSTRTAQTGGYTF; CDR3nt: TGTGCCAGCAGTACCCGGACAGCCCAAACAGGTGGCTACACCTTC
len: 15; d_gene: TRBD2; v_gene: TRBV7-3; abundance: NA; j_gene: TRBJ2-1; CDR3aa: CASSLAGASYNEQFF; CDR3nt: TGTGCCAGCAGCCTAGCGGGAGCCTCCTACAATGAGCAGTTCTTC
len: 14; d_gene: NA; v_gene: TRBV18; abundance: few; j_gene: TRBJ1-1; CDR3aa: CASSPEVRNTEAFF; CDR3nt: TGTGCCAGCTCACCAGAAGTTAGGAACACTGAAGCTTTCTTT
len: 15; d_gene: NA; v_gene: TRBV28; abundance: few; j_gene: TRBJ1-5; CDR3aa: CASRRQGVSNQPQHF; CDR3nt: TGTGCCAGCAGAAGGCAGGGTGTATCCAACCAGCCCCAGCATTTT
len: 14; d_gene: NA; v_gene: TRBV28; abundance: NA; j_gene: TRBJ1-2; CDR3aa: CASSPPTGSYGYTF; CDR3nt: TGTGCCAGCAGTCCCCCGACAGGTAGCTATGGCTACACCTTC
len: 13; d_gene: NA; v_gene: TRBV7-2; abundance: few; j_gene: TRBJ1-2; CDR3aa: CASSLGQSSGYTF; CDR3nt: TGTGCCAGCAGCTTAGGACAGTCATCAGGCTACACCTTC
len: 14; d_gene: NA; v_gene: TRBV6-6; abundance: NA; j_gene: TRBJ1-1; CDR3aa: CASSYTPGNTEAFF; CDR3nt: TGTGCCAGCAGTTACACGCCAGGGAACACTGAAGCTTTCTTT
len: 15; d_gene: NA; v_gene: TRBV4-2; abundance: NA; j_gene: TRBJ2-3; CDR3aa: CASSQDLPGADTQYF; CDR3nt: TGTGCCAGCAGCCAAGATCTTCCGGGGGCAGATACGCAGTATTTT
len: 15; d_gene: NA; v_gene: TRBV7-2; abundance: NA; j_gene: TRBJ2-2; CDR3aa: CASSTRGTATGELFF; CDR3nt: TGTGCCAGCAGCACGCGCGGGACGGCCACCGGGGAGCTGTTTTTT
len: 15; d_gene: TRBD1; v_gene: TRBV28; abundance: NA; j_gene: TRBJ1-5; CDR3aa: CASSGQVTSNQPQHF; CDR3nt: TGTGCCAGTTCGGGACAGGTAACTAGCAATCAGCCCCAGCATTTT
len: 14; d_gene: NA; v_gene: TRBV27; abundance: few; j_gene: TRBJ1-1; CDR3aa: CASSFNYENTEAFF; CDR3nt: TGTGCCAGCAGTTTTAACTACGAGAACACTGAAGCTTTCTTT
len: 16; d_gene: TRBD2; v_gene: TRBV28; abundance: few; j_gene: TRBJ2-4; CDR3aa: CASSFSAGGNKNIQYF; CDR3nt: TGTGCCAGCAGTTTCTCAGCGGGGGGGAACAAAAACATTCAGTACTTC
len: 15; d_gene: TRBD1; v_gene: TRBV7-8; abundance: NA; j_gene: TRBJ1-2; CDR3aa: CASSPPGQGAYGYTF; CDR3nt: TGTGCCAGCAGCCCACCGGGACAGGGGGCCTATGGCTACACCTTC
len: 16; d_gene: TRBD2; v_gene: TRBV28; abundance: few; j_gene: TRBJ2-5; CDR3aa: CASSLSPSGGRKTQYF; CDR3nt: TGTGCCAGCAGTTTATCACCTAGCGGGGGTCGGAAGACCCAGTACTTC
len: 14; d_gene: NA; v_gene: TRBV30; abundance: few; j_gene: TRBJ1-2; CDR3aa: CAWSVSQGNYGYTF; CDR3nt: TGTGCCTGGAGTGTTTCACAGGGAAACTATGGCTACACCTTC
len: 14; d_gene: TRBD2; v_gene: TRBV5-1; abundance: NA; j_gene: TRBJ2-7; CDR3aa: CASSLGLAGDEQYF; CDR3nt: TGCGCCAGCAGCTTGGGTCTAGCGGGGGACGAGCAGTACTTC
len: 15; d_gene: TRBD1; v_gene: TRBV2; abundance: NA; j_gene: TRBJ2-2; CDR3aa: CASRPGTGVTGELFF; CDR3nt: TGTGCCAGCAGACCCGGGACAGGGGTCACCGGGGAGCTGTTTTTT
len: 15; d_gene: NA; v_gene: TRBV19; abundance: few; j_gene: TRBJ1-5; CDR3aa: CASTATGPLGQPQHF; CDR3nt: TGTGCCAGTACCGCGACAGGTCCGCTCGGGCAGCCCCAGCATTTT
len: 16; d_gene: TRBD2; v_gene: TRBV5-4; abundance: NA; j_gene: TRBJ2-7; CDR3aa: CASRLPLAGGLGEQYF; CDR3nt: TGTGCCAGCAGACTACCACTAGCGGGAGGCCTGGGCGAGCAGTACTTC
len: 19; d_gene: TRBD2; v_gene: TRBV28; abundance: many; j_gene: TRBJ2-1; CDR3aa: CASSFPGLAGGRSYNEQFF; CDR3nt: TGTGCCAGCAGTTTCCCGGGACTAGCGGGAGGGCGCTCCTACAATGAGCAGTTCTTC
len: 13; d_gene: TRBD1; v_gene: TRBV6-1; abundance: NA; j_gene: TRBJ1-1; CDR3aa: CASSGQGDTEAFF; CDR3nt: TGTGCCAGCAGTGGACAGGGAGACACTGAAGCTTTCTTT
len: 15; d_gene: TRBD1; v_gene: TRBV5-1; abundance: few; j_gene: TRBJ1-6; CDR3aa: CASSSQGPAGSPLHF; CDR3nt: TGCGCCAGCAGCTCACAGGGGCCCGCCGGTTCACCCCTCCACTTT
len: 13; d_gene: TRBD2; v_gene: TRBV4-2; abundance: few; j_gene: TRBJ2-3; CDR3aa: CASSLEGTSGQYF; CDR3nt: TGTGCCAGCAGCTTGGAGGGGACTAGCGGGCAGTATTTT
len: 16; d_gene: NA; v_gene: TRBV5-1; abundance: few; j_gene: TRBJ1-2; CDR3aa: CASSLMSRGANYGYTF; CDR3nt: TGCGCCAGCAGCTTGATGAGTCGGGGGGCTAACTATGGCTACACCTTC
len: 13; d_gene: NA; v_gene: TRBV5-4; abundance: NA; j_gene: TRBJ2-7; CDR3aa: CASSFSRGDEQYF; CDR3nt: TGTGCCAGCAGCTTTAGCAGGGGCGACGAGCAGTACTTC
len: 14; d_gene: NA; v_gene: TRBV30; abundance: few; j_gene: TRBJ1-2; CDR3aa: CAWSLPGVNYGYTF; CDR3nt: TGTGCCTGGAGCCTGCCGGGAGTTAACTATGGCTACACCTTC
len: 13; d_gene: TRBD1; v_gene: TRBV9; abundance: many; j_gene: TRBJ2-1; CDR3aa: CASRGQGDDEQFF; CDR3nt: TGTGCCAGCAGAGGACAGGGGGACGATGAGCAGTTCTTC
len: 17; d_gene: TRBD1; v_gene: TRBV5-1; abundance: NA; j_gene: TRBJ2-2; CDR3aa: CASSLTPGQGATGELFF; CDR3nt: TGCGCCAGCAGCTTAACCCCGGGACAGGGTGCCACCGGGGAGCTGTTTTTT
len: 21; d_gene: NA; v_gene: TRBV9; abundance: NA; j_gene: TRBJ1-5; CDR3aa: CASSPLGSAGAALGPNQPQHF; CDR3nt: TGTGCCAGCAGCCCACTAGGTTCGGCGGGTGCCGCACTAGGACCGAATCAGCCCCAGCATTTT
len: 14; d_gene: NA; v_gene: TRBV9; abundance: NA; j_gene: TRBJ2-2; CDR3aa: CASSVYLVPGELFF; CDR3nt: TGTGCCAGCAGCGTATACCTAGTTCCCGGGGAGCTGTTTTTT
len: 13; d_gene: TRBD1; v_gene: TRBV28; abundance: few; j_gene: TRBJ2-2; CDR3aa: CAIGGQGTGELFF; CDR3nt: TGTGCCATTGGGGGACAGGGGACCGGGGAGCTGTTTTTT
len: 17; d_gene: TRBD2; v_gene: TRBV9; abundance: few; j_gene: TRBJ2-1; CDR3aa: CASSGRLGGGSYNEQFF; CDR3nt: TGTGCCAGCAGCGGAAGACTAGGCGGGGGTTCCTACAATGAGCAGTTCTTC